The TCR beta chain under discussion was sequenced for a study of cytomegalovirus exposure and HLA in healthy donors. Notes on the study in general: Cytomegalovirus-associated TCR beta chains were listed, numbering 150 to 200. Reported performance of the classifier showed diagnosis of cytomegalovirus status with high specificity and sensitivity.

This clone occurred once. Its cognate antigen is unknown. Germline values: CDR1 SGHNT, CDR2 YYREEE (reference sequence). The CDR3 is 16 residues long. The J segment lost 5 bases and the V segment lost 0 bases, leaving 5 bases of the junction unmatched. Separate from the roughly 720-subject first cohort was the 120-subject validation cohort, to which the donors belonged. Generated by immunoSEQ multiplex PCR, the TCRdb table keeps only in-frame clones and is missing some. The sample lists some 79,000 clones; roughly 94% were seen once. The J gene is TRBJ2-2, the V gene TRBV5-4, with 9 positions matching TRBD1. The source is a woman aged 18 to 35 in good health and CMV-seropositive. The sample was PBMCs. The CDR3 sequence: CASSLGGTGITGELFF. As DNA, the CDR3 is TGTGCCAGCAGCTTGGGCGGGACAGGGATTACCGGGGAGCTGTTTTTT.